These 15 T cell receptor beta chains were all obtained from the same sample, sequenced in a study of blood T cell repertoires in COVID-19. Generated by immunoSEQ multiplex PCR, the TCRdb table keeps only in-frame clones and is missing some. The sample lists approximately 290,000 clones, approximately 83% occurring once. The material sequenced was PBMCs or T cells enriched from blood (not recorded which). The receptors derive from a woman aged 25 to 39 who had recovered from COVID-19.

The CDR3 spells CASSLGNTPRIHF. DNA for the CDR3: TGTGCCAGCAGTTTAGGCAATACGCCTAGAATCCACTTT. J is TRBJ1-6 and V is TRBV12-3 or TRBV12-4; no clear D. CDR3 size: 13 residues. The V end was cut by 1 base, the J end by 17 bases, with 15 bases between.

This clone occurred once. The genes are TRBV28 and TRBJ2-2; D perhaps matches TRBD2 (6 bases). The V gene's germline CDR1 is MDHEN and CDR2 SYDVKM. Trimming cost V 4 bases and J 2 bases, with 14 bases left between them. This CDR3 region has 16 residues. The CDR3 here is CASSYGGGRNTGELFF. CDR3 sequence (DNA): TGTGCCAGCAGTTATGGGGGAGGCCGAAACACCGGGGAGCTGTTTTTT.

This clone appeared a few times. The genes are TRBV5-8 and TRBJ2-7; no reliable D call. This CDR3 has 10 residues. Trimming pared 1 base from V and 6 bases from J, leaving 2 bases between. CDR1 and CDR2 from the germline V gene are SGHTS and YDEGEE. In nucleotides, the CDR3 is TGTGCCAGCAGCTTGCGCGAGCAGTACTTC. This translates into CASSLREQYF.

The V gene is TRBV5-1, the J gene TRBJ1-2; 9 positions agree with TRBD1. The junction had 4 bases not matched to a gene; V was cut back by 0 bases and J by 4 bases. Germline V gene lookup returns CDR1 SGHRS and CDR2 YFSETQ. CDR3 size: 15 residues. The DNA for the CDR3 is TGCGCCAGCAGCTTGGGGGGACAGGGCCTCTATGGCTACACCTTC. It translates to CASSLGGQGLYGYTF. The whole variable domain, filled in from reference TRBV5-1 and TRBJ1-2, reads KAGVTQTPRYLIKTRGQQVTLSCSPISGHRSVSWYQQTPGQGLQFLFEYFSETQRNKGNFPGRFSGRQFSNSRSEMNVSTLELGDSALYLCASSLGGQGLYGYTFGSGTRLTVV.

The chain recombines TRBV5-8 with TRBJ1-5; D might be TRBD1 (5 bases). Between the trimmed V and J ends, which lost 1 base and 7 bases, there was a span of 12 bases. In germline, CDR1 is SGHTS, CDR2 YDEGEE. CDR3 size: 14 residues. CDR3 nucleotides: TGTGCCAGCAGCTTGAGTGGGGCCCGGCAGCCCCAGCATTTT. Its translation: CASSLSGARQPQHF.

The CDR3 is CASSQGPGQQAFF. CDR3 DNA: TGTGCCAGCAGCCAGGGACCGGGACAGCAAGCTTTCTTT. The chain has TRBV6-5 and TRBJ1-1; 7 bases align to TRBD1. There are 13 residues in the CDR3. Trimming at V came to 6 bases and at J to 9 bases, leaving 10 bases not matched to a gene. Germline CDR1 and CDR2: MNHEY and SVGAGI.

The rearrangement links TRBV6-5 to TRBJ1-1, with D possibly matching TRBD1 (6 bases). Germline V gene sequence: CDR1 MNHEY, CDR2 SVGAGI. V was shortened by 4 bases and J by 5 bases, with 17 bases between the two germline ends. CDR3 size: 15 residues. CDR3 sequence (DNA): TGTGCCAGCAGTTTGGACAATACAGGGTGGACTGAAGCTTTCTTT. Translated: CASSLDNTGWTEAFF.

V usage is TRBV27 and J usage is TRBJ2-7; a possible D gene is TRBD1 (6 bases). The CDR3 has 16 residues. CDR1 and CDR2 from the germline V gene are MNHEY and SMNVEV (reference sequence). V was cut by 5 bases and J by 3 bases, with 20 bases left in between. The DNA of the CDR3 is TGTGCCAGCAGTAGGAAACAGGGACGGCTGATCTACGAGCAGTACTTC. Residues: CASSRKQGRLIYEQYF.

In the case of this clone: Other DNA sequences of this sample code for an identical CDR3. The chain has TRBV27 and TRBJ2-7; 7 bases fit TRBD1. The CDR3 sequence is 13 residues long. Germline lookup yields CDR1 MNHEY and CDR2 SMNVEV (reference sequence). The junction had 2 bases not matched to a gene; V was cut back by 5 bases and J by 1 base. Here the CDR3 DNA reads TGTGCCAGCAGTCAGACAGGGTCCTACGAGCAGTACTTC. It translates to CASSQTGSYEQYF.

The chain couples TRBV9 to TRBJ1-3, with D possibly matching TRBD1 (5 bases). V was cut by 2 bases and J by 4 bases, with 7 bases left in between. The CDR3 consists of 13 residues. Germline-derived CDR1 and CDR2 are SGDLS and YYNGEE. CDR3 DNA: TGTGCCAGCAGCGTGGGACTGGGAAACACCATATATTTT. It translates to CASSVGLGNTIYF.

The chain couples TRBV6-5 to TRBJ2-2; possible D gene TRBD1, 6 bases. Looked up from germline, CDR1 is MNHEY and CDR2 is SVGAGI. CDR3 size: 14 residues. V gave up 6 bases and J gave up 5 bases, with 13 bases separating them. In DNA, the CDR3 is TGTGCCAGCAGGCCTCCACAGGGTACCGGGGAGCTGTTTTTT. This encodes CASRPPQGTGELFF.

This clone was detected a few times. The chain uses TRBV6-1 and TRBJ1-5; D remains ambiguous. Trimming took off 0 bases at V and 6 bases at J, with 9 bases between the two ends. This CDR3 has 14 amino acids. Germline CDR1 reads MNHNS; CDR2 reads SASEGT. Here the CDR3 DNA reads TGTGCCAGCAGTGAAGCTCTAACCGGTCAGCCCCAGCATTTT. It encodes CASSEALTGQPQHF.

The chain uses TRBV30 and TRBJ2-3, with D perhaps TRBD2 (5 bases). The germline V gene encodes CDR1 GTSNPN and CDR2 SVGIG (reference sequence). Between the trimmed V and J ends, which lost 0 bases and 4 bases, there was a span of 11 bases. This CDR3 has 14 amino acids. Here the CDR3 DNA reads TGTGCCTGGAGTGTTACGGGAATACCAGATACGCAGTATTTT. This sequence encodes CAWSVTGIPDTQYF.

The chain couples TRBV4-1 to TRBJ1-1; tentative D call: TRBD1 (6 bases). Trimming stripped 1 base from V and 6 bases from J, with 15 bases between. CDR3 length equals 15 residues. CDR1 and CDR2 (germline): MGHRA, YSYEKL. The CDR3 coding sequence is TGCGCCAGCAGCCAAGGAAGACAGGTGGGGGCTGAAGCTTTCTTT. Translating it yields CASSQGRQVGAEAFF.

This chain joins TRBV6-5 and TRBJ1-2; D is uncertain. Between the trimmed V and J ends, which lost 7 bases and 8 bases, there was a span of 17 bases. The CDR3 is 13 amino acids. Germline CDR1 reads MNHEY; CDR2 reads SVGAGI. The CDR3 DNA sequence: TGTGCCAGCATTGCGACTGGGTGGAGGGGCTACACCTTC. This encodes CASIATGWRGYTF.